This TCR beta chain is from a study of cytomegalovirus exposure and HLA in healthy donors. Findings of the study overall: There were around 160 TCR beta chains listed as cytomegalovirus-associated.

In the case of this clone: Its antigen is unidentified.

The PCR contained 60 Vbeta and 13 Jbeta primers. In the original workflow: Unique TCR beta chains numbered about 80 million in a later analysis, with roughly 9.9 million shared. Only in-frame clones appear in the TCRdb table, and some are missing; sequencing was by immunoSEQ multiplex PCR. Clone size and the V and J calls come from that table; the DNA yielded D and trimming. The repertoire holds 150,000 to 200,000 clones, 70% to 80% seen once, with roughly 10% in the top ten. Germline V gene lookup returns CDR1 LGHNA and CDR2 YNFKEQ. The V and J ends lost 1 base and 5 bases respectively, with 8 bases between them. The length of the CDR3 is 13 residues.

The V gene is TRBV4-2, the J gene TRBJ2-5; D may be TRBD1 (5 bases). Specimen: PBMCs. The TCR was taken from a man between 18 and 29 years old in good health and CMV-seropositive. The CDR3: CASSQGGLETQYF. The CDR3 DNA is TGTGCCAGCAGCCAAGGGGGCCTGGAGACCCAGTACTTC.